What follows describes a single TCR beta chain. The antigen is unknown. A library of TCRbeta sequences, prepared with unique molecular identifiers, was generated. TCRdb reprocessed the PCR reads with MiXCR, giving one entry per CDR3 protein. This table has 800,000 to 1,000,000 distinct CDR3 sequences, roughly 29% appearing once. This record comes from a study of T-cell reconstitution after alpha-beta-depleted transplantation in children. General study results and limits: It was reported that alpha-beta T cells came from several hundred expanded graft clones (about two months after transplant). The authors attributed T-cell counts and diversity one year after transplant mostly to newly produced T cells. Surviving recipient T cells and thymic progenitors accounted for the high day-60 TCRbeta diversity observed in some patients.

This CDR3 spans 13 amino acids. Trimming shortened V by 3 bases and J by 5 bases, and 11 bases separated the two germline ends. Germline V gene sequence: CDR1 SGHDT, CDR2 YYEEEE. The sequence was obtained from a boy under two years old who had a stem cell transplant for SCID, so the T cells may come from the graft donor. The material was PBMCs, mostly from graft donor cells, obtained 360 days after TCRalphabeta/CD19-depleted stem cell transplant. The chain is built from TRBV5-6 and TRBJ2-5, with D hard to call. CDR3 sequence: CASSWGPGETQYF. CDR3 bases: TGTGCCAGCAGCTGGGGTCCCGGCGAGACCCAGTACTTC.